Listed here are 8 T cell receptor beta chains from one sample, sequenced in a study of response to subunit inactivated influenza vaccine. One entry per CDR3 protein results from TCRdb running MiXCR on the RT-PCR reads. The sample includes 450,000 to 600,000 distinct CDR3 sequences, approximately 7.2% of them seen just once. Specimen: PBMCs from blood, collected around 2 years after vaccination. The receptor set was obtained from a man between 50 and 69 years old who received an inactivated influenza vaccine.

The sample holds many counts of this clonotype. V is TRBV28 and J is TRBJ1-5, with unresolved D. CDR3 length: 13 amino acids. V shed 10 bases and J shed 0 bases, with 10 bases lying between them. Germline V gene data show CDR1 as MDHEN and CDR2 as SYDVKM. CDR3: CATDRDSNQPQHF. CDR3 sequence (DNA): TGTGCCACCGACCGGGATAGCAATCAGCCCCAGCATTTT.

This clonotype was seen more than once but under ten times. The chain employs TRBV29-1 and TRBJ1-1, with 7 bases identical to TRBD1. Trimming at V came to 4 bases and at J to 0 bases, leaving 2 bases not matched to a gene. Germline CDR1 SQVTM, CDR2 ANQGSEA. This CDR3 region has 13 residues. CDR3 in amino acids: CSVGDSLNTEAFF. The DNA for the CDR3 is TGCAGCGTTGGGGACAGTTTGAACACTGAAGCTTTCTTT.

The chain has TRBV20-1 and TRBJ2-7, with TRBD1 matching over 8 bases. The germline V gene encodes CDR1 DFQATT and CDR2 SNEGSKA (reference sequence). The CDR3 runs 14 residues. Losses at the gene ends were 4 bases for V and 4 bases for J; bases not matched to a gene: 9. The CDR3 is CSATPDRAFYEQYF. The CDR3 bases are TGCAGTGCTACCCCGGACAGGGCATTTTACGAGCAGTACTTC.

This clonotype has ten or more counts. J is TRBJ2-7 and V is TRBV12-3 or TRBV12-4, with no clear D. V was pared by 5 bases and J by 6 bases, with 14 bases between. The CDR3 covers 13 residues. The CDR3 here is CASSPRQVLEQYF. The CDR3 DNA reads TGTGCCAGCAGTCCTAGACAAGTCCTCGAGCAGTACTTC.

This clonotype was seen more than once but under ten times. The chain carries TRBV3-1 and TRBJ1-5; tentatively, D is TRBD1 (6 bases). Trimming took off 1 base at V and 9 bases at J, with 16 bases between the two ends. CDR3 length: 15 amino acids. Germline V gene lookup returns CDR1 LGHDT and CDR2 YNNKEL (reference sequence). CDR3 sequence (DNA): TGTGCCAGCAGCCAAGGGCAAGGGGGAGCGGGGCCCCAGCATTTT. Its translation is CASSQGQGGAGPQHF.

This clonotype occurred a few times. The chain is built from TRBV21-1 and TRBJ2-7. TRBV21-1 counts as a pseudogene. This CDR3 is 14 amino acids long. The CDR3 loop is CASSPRSDSYEQYF. Written as DNA, the CDR3 is TGTGCCAGCAGCCCGAGATCGGATTCCTACGAGCAGTACTTC.

V usage is TRBV5-6 and J usage is TRBJ2-7, with D tentatively TRBD1 (5 bases). The ends were cut back, 2 bases at V and 3 bases at J, with 12 bases in the middle. The germline V gene has CDR1 SGHDT and CDR2 YYEEEE. This CDR3 region has 14 residues. CDR3 amino acids: CASSFRQGRYEQYF. The CDR3 bases are TGTGCCAGCAGCTTTCGGCAGGGTCGCTACGAGCAGTACTTC.

In this sample, this clonotype turned up a few times. The rearrangement joins TRBV19 to TRBJ2-5, with a tentative D call TRBD2 (5 bases). CDR1 LNHDA and CDR2 SQIVND come from the germline V gene (reference sequence). There are 13 residues in the CDR3. Trimming pared 3 bases from V and 4 bases from J, leaving 9 bases between. DNA for the CDR3: TGTGCCAGTAGTATCACGAGGGTAGAGACCCAGTACTTC. Translated, it gives CASSITRVETQYF.